The T cell receptor beta chain described here comes from a study of patients and donors after allogeneic stem cell transplantation. TCRdb redid the calling of the RT-PCR reads with MiXCR, one entry per CDR3 protein. The data show about 400,000 distinct CDR3 sequences, roughly 17% seen once. The table lists this clonotype with a few counts. The junction had 7 bases not matched to a gene; V was cut back by 6 bases and J by 0 bases. The CDR3 extends over 16 amino acids. The germline V gene encodes CDR1 SNHLY and CDR2 FYNNEI. The sequenced sample consisted of blood, either unsorted or a sorted T cell fraction (not recorded which). V gene TRBV2 combines with J gene TRBJ1-3, with 8 nucleotides matching TRBD1. The TCR originated in a human donor who was either an allogeneic HSCT recipient or a stem cell or donor lymphocyte infusion donor (not recorded which). It is not recorded whose cells these are; they may come from a transplant donor. The CDR3 reads CASSGQGPTSGNTIYF. DNA of the CDR3: TGTGCCAGCAGCGGACAGGGACCCACCTCTGGAAACACCATATATTTT.